One sample yielded the 29 T cell receptor beta chains listed below, sequenced in a study of blood T cell repertoires in COVID-19. The protocol was immunoSEQ multiplex PCR, while the TCRdb copy is restricted to in-frame clones and leaves out a portion. The sample includes around 150,000 clones, approximately 85% of them seen just once. The sequenced sample consisted of PBMCs or T cells enriched from blood (not recorded which). The source is a woman between 45 and 65 years old with acute COVID-19.

The chain combines TRBV7-7 with TRBJ2-2; possible D gene TRBD2, 7 bases. Trimming removed 7 bases from V and 1 base from J, with 16 bases in between. CDR1 and CDR2 from the germline V gene are SSHAT and FNYEAQ (reference sequence). CDR3 length: 16 residues. Here the CDR3 reads CASTRGASGNTGELFF. Written as DNA, the CDR3 is TGTGCCAGCACCCGGGGGGCTAGCGGGAACACCGGGGAGCTGTTTTTT. Using reference TRBV7-7 and TRBJ2-2 for the parts outside the CDR3, the full variable domain is GAGVSQSPRYKVTKRGQDVTLRCDPISSHATLYWYQQALGQGPEFLTYFNYEAQPDKSGLPSDRFSAERPEGSISTLTIQRTEQRDSAMYRCASTRGASGNTGELFFGEGSRLTVL.

This clone was counted only a few times. The J gene is TRBJ2-1, the V gene TRBV5-6; TRBD2 might be the D (5 bases). V was pared by 0 bases and J by 3 bases, with 13 bases between. CDR3 length equals 16 residues. Germline lookup yields CDR1 SGHDT and CDR2 YYEEEE. CDR3 in DNA: TGTGCCAGCAGCTTGGGTGGCGGGCTCGGCTACAATGAGCAGTTCTTC. It yields the protein CASSLGGGLGYNEQFF.

The chain couples TRBV21-1 to TRBJ1-2; TRBD1, the D gene given by the table, was not confirmed from the DNA. TRBV21-1 is recorded as a pseudogene. The CDR3 sequence is 15 residues long. This CDR3 reads CASSNGPGQRYGYTF. DNA of the CDR3: TGTGCCAGCAGCAACGGACCGGGACAGCGCTATGGCTACACCTTC.

In DNA form, the CDR3 reads TGTGCCAGCAGTTTTAGCGGGAACCCTTCCTACAATGAGCAGTTCTTC. This sequence encodes CASSFSGNPSYNEQFF. The chain carries TRBV6-5 and TRBJ2-1, with 8 bases matching TRBD2. Unmatched junction bases numbered 6, after V lost 4 bases and J lost 1 base. Germline-derived CDR1 and CDR2 are MNHEY and SVGAGI. There are 16 residues in the CDR3.

The chain combines TRBV28 with TRBJ2-7; 11 positions match TRBD1. The CDR3 covers 15 residues. The junction had 5 bases not matched to a gene; V was cut back by 4 bases and J by 3 bases. Germline CDR1 and CDR2: MDHEN and SYDVKM. CDR3 residues: CASSSPGQGGYEQYF. The CDR3 DNA follows: TGTGCCAGCAGTTCTCCGGGACAGGGGGGCTACGAGCAGTACTTC.

The chain links TRBV6-5 to TRBJ2-7; perhaps TRBD1 as D (5 bases). Germline CDR1 is MNHEY and CDR2 is SVGAGI. Deletions cut 6 bases from V and 6 bases from J, with 12 bases between. The length of the CDR3 is 12 residues. CDR3 coding DNA: TGTGCCAGCAGAAAAGGACATTCCGAGCAGTACTTC. Its translation is CASRKGHSEQYF.

The rearrangement links TRBV18 to TRBJ2-1; 9 nucleotides agree with TRBD2. The J segment lost 7 bases and the V segment lost 2 bases, leaving 9 bases of the junction unmatched. CDR1 KGHSH and CDR2 LQKENI come from the germline V gene. The CDR3 contains 16 residues. The CDR3, as DNA: TGTGCCAGCTCACCAGTTCGAGCGGGAGGAGGGAATGAGCAGTTCTTC. This codes for CASSPVRAGGGNEQFF. The full variable domain, its missing parts supplied by reference TRBV18 and TRBJ2-1, is NAGVMQNPRHLVRRRGQEARLRCSPMKGHSHVYWYRQLPEEGLKFMVYLQKENIIDESGMPKERFSAEFPKEGPSILRIQQVVRGDSAAYFCASSPVRAGGGNEQFFGPGTRLTVL.

The chain uses TRBV2 and TRBJ2-7, with D maybe TRBD2 (6 bases). Per germline, CDR1 SNHLY and CDR2 FYNNEI. V lost 1 base and J 7 bases, leaving 14 bases between the germline ends. The CDR3 consists of 14 residues. The CDR3 protein is CASSEVLGGGEQYF. As DNA, the CDR3 is TGTGCCAGCAGTGAAGTACTGGGAGGTGGGGAGCAGTACTTC.

V usage is TRBV7-9 and J usage is TRBJ1-1; a weak D match, TRBD1 (5 bases). Trimming took 5 bases from V and 0 from J, leaving 10 bases between them. Looked up from germline, CDR1 is SEHNR and CDR2 is FQNEAQ (reference sequence). The CDR3 runs 14 residues. This chain's CDR3 is CASSPEGLNTEAFF. As DNA, the CDR3 is TGTGCCAGCAGCCCGGAGGGGTTGAACACTGAAGCTTTCTTT. The full variable domain, in which reference TRBV7-9 and TRBJ1-1 provide the parts outside the CDR3, is DTGVSQNPRHKITKRGQNVTFRCDPISEHNRLYWYRQTLGQGPEFLTYFQNEAQLEKSRLLSDRFSAERPKGSFSTLEIQRTEQGDSAMYLCASSPEGLNTEAFFGQGTRLTVV.

This chain joins TRBV4-2 and TRBJ1-1, with D possibly being TRBD1 (5 bases). V was cut by 4 bases and J by 1 base, with 13 bases left in between. CDR1 and CDR2 (germline): LGHNA, YNFKEQ. CDR3 length: 15 residues. CDR3 in amino acids: CASSRLDGGNTEAFF. The DNA of the CDR3 is TGTGCCAGCAGCCGACTGGACGGGGGGAACACTGAAGCTTTCTTT.

The CDR3 sequence is CASGGGEQFF. The CDR3 nucleotides are TGTGCCAGCGGCGGCGGTGAGCAGTTCTTC. V is TRBV2 and J is TRBJ2-1; no reliable D call. This CDR3 has 10 amino acids. Per germline, CDR1 SNHLY and CDR2 FYNNEI. V was pared by 8 bases and J by 9 bases, with 8 bases between.

V is TRBV2 and J is TRBJ1-4; D is uncertain. CDR3 length: 15 residues. Trimming stripped 0 bases from V and 4 bases from J, with 9 bases between. Germline values: CDR1 SNHLY, CDR2 FYNNEI. CDR3 nucleotides: TGTGCCAGCAGTGAAGCGGACGGAGGTAATGAAAAACTGTTTTTT. Protein product: CASSEADGGNEKLFF.

The rearrangement links TRBV3-1 (or the pseudogene TRBV3-2) to TRBJ2-5, with TRBD2 matching 15 bases. The ends lost 4 bases at V and 7 bases at J; junction bases unmatched: 10. Germline V gives CDR1 LGHDT, CDR2 YNNKEL (reference sequence). The CDR3 runs 17 residues. The CDR3 nucleotides are TGTGCCAGCAGCCCCACCGGACTAGCGGGAGGGTCAGGGACCCAGTACTTC. It yields the protein CASSPTGLAGGSGTQYF.

The table lists this clone with a count of one. The J gene is TRBJ1-2, the V gene TRBV7-8; 8 nucleotides match TRBD1. V lost 5 bases, J lost 8 bases, and 10 bases stayed unmatched. This CDR3 has 14 amino acids. Germline CDR1 is SGHVS and CDR2 is FQNEAQ. The CDR3 region is CASSTSDRAGGYTF. The CDR3 region has the DNA TGTGCCAGCAGCACCTCGGACAGGGCGGGCGGCTACACCTTC.

This clone was found many times. J is TRBJ2-2 and V is TRBV27, with 13 bases fitting TRBD2. The junction had 7 bases not matched to a gene; V was cut back by 6 bases and J by 0 bases. Germline V gene data show CDR1 as MNHEY and CDR2 as SMNVEV (reference sequence). This CDR3 has 18 residues. The CDR3 spells CASSPGLAGVTNTGELFF. The CDR3 coding sequence is TGTGCCAGCAGCCCCGGACTAGCGGGAGTTACGAACACCGGGGAGCTGTTTTTT.

The rearrangement joins TRBV5-6 to TRBJ2-3; 10 bases line up with TRBD1. Trimming removed 0 bases from V and 8 bases from J; junction bases left unmatched: 3. The CDR3 has 14 amino acids. Germline V gene sequence: CDR1 SGHDT, CDR2 YYEEEE. The CDR3 protein is CASSLGQGAVTQYF. The CDR3 bases are TGTGCCAGCAGCTTGGGACAGGGGGCTGTTACGCAGTATTTT.

The rearrangement links TRBV5-6 to TRBJ2-3, with no clear D. V lost 4 bases and J 1 base, leaving 10 bases between the germline ends. Germline lookup yields CDR1 SGHDT and CDR2 YYEEEE. This CDR3 region has 14 residues. The CDR3 DNA sequence: TGTGCCAGCAGCCGGTGGAGTGGCACAGATACGCAGTATTTT. Its translation: CASSRWSGTDTQYF.

This clone was seen more than once but under ten times. This chain joins TRBV13 and TRBJ1-5; possibly TRBD1 for D (5 bases). V gave up 3 bases and J gave up 2 bases, with 8 bases separating them. This CDR3 spans 14 amino acids. Germline loops: CDR1 PRHDT, CDR2 FYEKMQ (reference sequence). The chain's CDR3 is CASSFTGRNQPQHF. The CDR3 DNA reads as TGTGCCAGCAGCTTTACAGGACGCAATCAGCCCCAGCATTTT.

The gene calls are TRBV19 and TRBJ1-4; D is possibly TRBD1 (5 bases). This CDR3 has 13 amino acids. Germline values: CDR1 LNHDA, CDR2 SQIVND (reference sequence). The V end was cut by 8 bases, the J end by 4 bases, with 11 bases between. The CDR3 protein is CASEDTLNEKLFF. The CDR3 DNA reads TGTGCCAGTGAGGACACGCTTAATGAAAAACTGTTTTTT.

This rearrangement joins TRBV24-1 to TRBJ1-5; possibly TRBD1 for D (5 bases). The CDR3 spans 15 residues. V was trimmed by 9 bases and J by 2 bases, leaving 16 bases between them. Germline CDR1 KGHDR, CDR2 SFDVKD. The CDR3 DNA sequence: TGTGCCACCGCGGATGGGGGGTTGGGCAATCAGCCCCAGCATTTT. Residues: CATADGGLGNQPQHF.

The chain joins TRBV4-3 to TRBJ2-2, with 7 bases that match TRBD2. This CDR3 is 16 amino acids long. The J segment lost 5 bases and the V segment lost 2 bases, leaving 8 bases of the junction unmatched. Germline loops: CDR1 LGHNA, CDR2 YSLEER. As DNA, the CDR3 is TGCGCCAGCAGCCAAAGGGGCGGGAGTCTTACCGGGGAGCTGTTTTTT. It translates to CASSQRGGSLTGELFF.

V usage is TRBV5-1 and J usage is TRBJ2-1; D is possibly TRBD2 (5 bases). Germline V gives CDR1 SGHRS, CDR2 YFSETQ. This CDR3 is 15 amino acids long. V lost 2 bases and J 8 bases, leaving 17 bases between the germline ends. The CDR3 loop reads CASSLTAGAQDEQFF. The CDR3, as DNA: TGCGCCAGCAGCTTAACCGCGGGTGCCCAGGATGAGCAGTTCTTC.

The chain combines TRBV19 with TRBJ2-2; 15 bases fit TRBD2. J lost 5 bases, V lost 10 bases, and 11 bases had no gene match. Germline CDR1 is LNHDA and CDR2 is SQIVND (reference sequence). CDR3 length: 17 amino acids. CDR3 coding DNA: TGTGCCACCCTCCATTCCGGGACTAGCGGGAGGACCGGGGAGCTGTTTTTT. Translation gives CATLHSGTSGRTGELFF.

V gene TRBV29-1 combines with J gene TRBJ1-1; a weak D match, TRBD1 (6 bases). Per the germline V gene, CDR1 is SQVTM and CDR2 is ANQGSEA. CDR3 size: 12 residues. V was pared by 5 bases and J by 5 bases, with 12 bases between. The CDR3 DNA follows: TGCAGCGTTTACAGGGTTGGGACTGAAGCTTTCTTT. Translating gives CSVYRVGTEAFF.

The chain links TRBV30 to TRBJ2-5, with D tentatively TRBD2 (6 bases). CDR1 and CDR2 (germline): GTSNPN, SVGIG (reference sequence). CDR3 length: 14 amino acids. V lost 2 bases and J lost 5, with 15 bases in between. CDR3 nucleotides: TGTGCCTGGAGTTTGGTCTCTCGGGGGGAGACCCAGTACTTC. Translated, it gives CAWSLVSRGETQYF.

This clone was seen many times. The V call is TRBV5-1, the J call TRBJ2-7; D possibly corresponds to TRBD1 (7 bases). The CDR3 is 22 amino acids. V was shortened by 1 base and J by 1 base, with 33 bases between the two germline ends. CDR1 is SGHRS and CDR2 is YFSETQ in the germline V gene. CDR3 sequence (DNA): TGCGCCAGCAGCTTGAACAGACAAGCAGGCGGGACAGAGTCTTCTAGGTCCTACGAGCAGTACTTC. Translating gives CASSLNRQAGGTESSRSYEQYF.

This chain joins TRBV5-4 and TRBJ1-4, with a weak D call TRBD1 (6 bases). Trimming removed 4 bases at V and 8 bases at J, with 18 bases between. CDR3 length equals 15 residues. Germline V gene lookup returns CDR1 SGHNT and CDR2 YYREEE (reference sequence). The CDR3 coding sequence is TGTGCCAGCAGCCCGCGGCAGGGAGGGGGAGAAAAACTGTTTTTT. This codes for CASSPRQGGGEKLFF.

V usage is TRBV3-1 (or the pseudogene TRBV3-2) and J usage is TRBJ1-3; D remains ambiguous. The CDR3 is 15 amino acids. The germline V gene has CDR1 LGHDT and CDR2 YNNKEL (reference sequence). V was cut by 8 bases and J by 0 bases, with 14 bases left in between. CDR3 sequence reads: CASQDNRNSGNTIYF. The CDR3 DNA sequence: TGTGCCAGCCAGGATAATAGGAACTCTGGAAACACCATATATTTT.

The chain has TRBV29-1 and TRBJ1-2, with D possibly TRBD1 on 5 matching bases. In germline, CDR1 is SQVTM, CDR2 ANQGSEA. This CDR3 spans 12 amino acids. The V end lost 0 bases, the J end lost 6 bases, and 8 bases lay between the germline ends. CDR3 protein: CSVEERGNGYTF. CDR3 DNA: TGCAGCGTTGAAGAGCGGGGGAATGGCTACACCTTC.